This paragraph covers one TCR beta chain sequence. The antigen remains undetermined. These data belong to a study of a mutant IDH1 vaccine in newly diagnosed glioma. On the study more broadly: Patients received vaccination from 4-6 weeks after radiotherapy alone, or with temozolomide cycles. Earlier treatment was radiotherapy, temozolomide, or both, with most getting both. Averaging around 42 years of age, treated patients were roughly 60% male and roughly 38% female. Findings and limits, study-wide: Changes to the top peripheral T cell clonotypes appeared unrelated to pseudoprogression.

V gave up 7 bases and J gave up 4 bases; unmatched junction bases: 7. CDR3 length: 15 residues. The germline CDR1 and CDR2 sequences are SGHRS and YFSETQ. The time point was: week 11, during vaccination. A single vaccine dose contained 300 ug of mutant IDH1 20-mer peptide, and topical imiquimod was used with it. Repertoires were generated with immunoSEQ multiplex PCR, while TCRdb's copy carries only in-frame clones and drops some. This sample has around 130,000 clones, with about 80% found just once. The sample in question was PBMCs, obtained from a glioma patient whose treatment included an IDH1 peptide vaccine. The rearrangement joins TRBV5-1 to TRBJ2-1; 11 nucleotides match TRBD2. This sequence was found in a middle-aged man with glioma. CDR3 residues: CASGGLAGPYNEQFF. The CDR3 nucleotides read TGCGCCAGCGGAGGACTAGCGGGCCCTTACAATGAGCAGTTCTTC.